This TCR beta chain is from a study of Ad26.COV2.S vaccination and SARS-CoV-2 variants. Overall study context: Vaccine-arm donor from the placebo-controlled COV1001 Ad26.COV2.S trial.

Study-wide findings and caveats: It is possible that the TCR breadth and depth analyses underestimated the total T cell responses. Placebo recipients had lower spike-specific TCR breadth than vaccine recipients.

Specified treatment: 15 to 20 received Ad26.COV2.S at low or high dose, single or two shots; several received placebo; per-sample allocation not given. Following the first vaccine or placebo injection, samples were taken on day 63. The vaccine delivered Wuhan-strain SARS-CoV-2 spike through an Ad26 vector. Notes on this clone: Its antigen remains unknown.

The CDR3 runs 15 residues. Trimming pared 2 bases from V and 4 bases from J, leaving 12 bases between. Per the germline V gene, CDR1 is SGHTA and CDR2 is FQGNSA. The repertoire was sequenced with immunoSEQ multiplex PCR; TCRdb's copy has only in-frame clones and lacks some. This table has fewer than 400,000 clones, 85% appearing once. The sequencing here drew on peripheral blood, taken in a trial of Ad26.COV2.S vaccine versus placebo. This sequence joins TRBV7-2 and TRBJ2-1, with D perhaps TRBD1 or TRBD2 (5 bases each). The source of this sequence is a person between 18 and 65 years old who received the Ad26.COV2.S COVID-19 vaccine or a placebo. The DNA for the CDR3 is TGTGCCAGCAGCTTAACCGGGGCTCGGTACAATGAGCAGTTCTTC. This sequence encodes CASSLTGARYNEQFF.